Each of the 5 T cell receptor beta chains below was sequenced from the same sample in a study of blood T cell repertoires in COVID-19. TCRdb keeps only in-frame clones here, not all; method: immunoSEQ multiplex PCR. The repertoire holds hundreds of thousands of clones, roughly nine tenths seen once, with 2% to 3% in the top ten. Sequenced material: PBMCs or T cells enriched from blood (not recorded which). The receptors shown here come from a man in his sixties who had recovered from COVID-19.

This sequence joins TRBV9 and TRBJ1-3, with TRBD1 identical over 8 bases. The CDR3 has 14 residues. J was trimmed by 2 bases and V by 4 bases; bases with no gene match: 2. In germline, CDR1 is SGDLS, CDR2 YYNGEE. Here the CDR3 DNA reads TGTGCCAGCAGCTCGACAGGGGCTGGAAACACCATATATTTT. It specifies CASSSTGAGNTIYF.

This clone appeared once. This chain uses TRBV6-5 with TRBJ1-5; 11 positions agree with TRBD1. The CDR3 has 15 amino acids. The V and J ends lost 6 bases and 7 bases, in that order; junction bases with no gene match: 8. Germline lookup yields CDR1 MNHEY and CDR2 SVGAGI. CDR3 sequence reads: CASRTDRGPSQPQHF. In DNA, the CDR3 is TGTGCCAGCAGGACGGACAGGGGGCCGAGCCAGCCCCAGCATTTT.

CDR3 protein: CASSVGGAGGYEQFF. The CDR3 DNA sequence: TGTGCCAGCAGCGTAGGTGGGGCAGGGGGGTATGAGCAGTTCTTC. The genes are TRBV9 and TRBJ2-1, with D tentatively TRBD1 (7 bases). CDR1 and CDR2 from the germline V gene are SGDLS and YYNGEE. CDR3 length: 15 residues. Trimming pared 0 bases from V and 8 bases from J, leaving 15 bases between. Looking up the rest from reference TRBV9 and TRBJ2-1 gives the full variable domain: DSGVTQTPKHLITATGQRVTLRCSPRSGDLSVYWYQQSLDQGLQFLIQYYNGEERAKGNILERFSAQQFPDLHSELNLSSLELGDSALYFCASSVGGAGGYEQFFGPGTRLTVL.

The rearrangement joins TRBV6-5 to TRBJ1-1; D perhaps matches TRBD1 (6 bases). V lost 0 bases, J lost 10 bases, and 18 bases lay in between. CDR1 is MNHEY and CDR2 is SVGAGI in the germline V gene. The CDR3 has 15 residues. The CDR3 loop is CASSYSPNVQGTAFF. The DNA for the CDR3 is TGTGCCAGCAGTTACTCTCCTAACGTACAGGGTACAGCTTTCTTT.

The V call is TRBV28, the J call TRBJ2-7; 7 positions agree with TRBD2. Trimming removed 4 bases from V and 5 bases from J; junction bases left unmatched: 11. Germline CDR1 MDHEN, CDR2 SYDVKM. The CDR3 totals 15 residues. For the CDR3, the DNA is TGTGCCAGCAGTTGGCGCCCCTCCGGGGGGAACGAGCAGTACTTC. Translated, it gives CASSWRPSGGNEQYF.